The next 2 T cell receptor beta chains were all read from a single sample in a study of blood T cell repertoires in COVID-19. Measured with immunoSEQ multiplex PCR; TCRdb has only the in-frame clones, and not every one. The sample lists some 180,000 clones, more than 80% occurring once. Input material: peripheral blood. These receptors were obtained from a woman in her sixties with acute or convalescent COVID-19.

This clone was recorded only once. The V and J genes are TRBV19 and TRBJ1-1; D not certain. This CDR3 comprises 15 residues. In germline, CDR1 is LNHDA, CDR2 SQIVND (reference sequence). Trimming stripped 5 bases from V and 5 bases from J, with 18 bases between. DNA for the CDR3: TGTGCCAGTAGTTCCCCTCGGGGAGGGAGAACTGAAGCTTTCTTT. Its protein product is CASSSPRGGRTEAFF. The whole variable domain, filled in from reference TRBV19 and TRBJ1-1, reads DGGITQSPKYLFRKEGQNVTLSCEQNLNHDAMYWYRQDPGQGLRLIYYSQIVNDFQKGDIAEGYSVSREKKESFPLTVTSAQKNPTAFYLCASSSPRGGRTEAFFGQGTRLTVV.

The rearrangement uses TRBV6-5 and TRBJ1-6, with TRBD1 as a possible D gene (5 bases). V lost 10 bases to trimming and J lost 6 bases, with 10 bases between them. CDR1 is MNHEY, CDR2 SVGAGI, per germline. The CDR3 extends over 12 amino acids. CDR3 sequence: CATRRGNSPLHF. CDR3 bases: TGTGCCACCCGGAGGGGTAATTCACCCCTCCACTTT.